This T cell receptor beta chain stems from a study of blood T cells in healthy people across ages. The authors ran a second PCR of roughly 6 to 12 cycles using a sample-barcoded 5' primer and a J-beta primer mix. MiXCR, run by TCRdb on the 5' RACE reads, gives a single entry per CDR3 protein. Of around 1,900,000 distinct CDR3 sequences in the sample, approximately 40% were seen once. V trimming: 6 bases; J trimming: 11 bases; junction bases outside the gene matches: 15. The CDR3 covers 15 residues. Germline V gives CDR1 MNHEY, CDR2 SVGEGT. This clonotype originated in a human donor in good health. The sequenced material came from blood. This chain links TRBV6-2 or TRBV6-3 with TRBJ1-2, with TRBD1 identical over 10 bases. In DNA form, the CDR3 reads TGTGCCAGCAGCCGAACTACTCCGGGACAGGGGAAGTACACCTTC. It translates to CASSRTTPGQGKYTF.